This is a list of T cell receptor beta chains from one sample in a study of blood T cell repertoires in COVID-19. Sequencing used immunoSEQ multiplex PCR; TCRdb keeps in-frame clones, though not all of them. This table holds approximately 200,000 clones, 75% to 85% found once. Sequencing was done on a sample of PBMCs or T cells enriched from blood (not recorded which). The receptors here all came from a man in his forties or fifties who had recovered from COVID-19. Each CDR3 is given with its conserved first and last residue. A D gene is named only where the DNA matches it firmly. Some rows mark clone size as missing; the rest say once, few, many or name a class of expanded clone.

D	V	J	size	CDR3	DNA
TRBD1	TRBV6-5	TRBJ1-2	once	CASKNDRGNYGYTF	TGTGCCAGCAAGAATGACAGGGGCAACTATGGCTACACCTTC
TRBD1	TRBV5-5	TRBJ1-5	.	CASRSGTGANQPQHF	TGTGCCAGCAGGTCCGGGACAGGGGCCAATCAGCCCCAGCATTTT
TRBD2	TRBV6-2/TRBV6-3	TRBJ2-1	.	CASSYSPTSGSYNEQFF	TGTGCCAGCAGTTACTCCCCGACTAGCGGATCCTACAATGAGCAGTTCTTC
TRBD1	TRBV7-9	TRBJ2-5	.	CASGGTGGKETQYF	TGTGCCAGCGGGGGGACAGGGGGGAAAGAGACCCAGTACTTC
TRBD2	TRBV7-9	TRBJ2-7	.	CASSPTSVSYEQYF	TGTGCCAGCAGTCCTACTAGCGTCTCCTACGAGCAGTACTTC
.	TRBV20-1	TRBJ1-1	.	CSASFIGRGTEAFF	TGCAGTGCTAGTTTTATTGGCAGGGGCACTGAAGCTTTCTTT
TRBD1	TRBV2	TRBJ1-1	.	CASSLQGVGNTEAFF	TGTGCCAGCAGCCTACAGGGGGTTGGGAACACTGAAGCTTTCTTT
TRBD2	TRBV5-1	TRBJ2-1	.	CASSLSGTSGSRSYNEQFF	TGCGCCAGCAGCTTGTCCGGGACTAGCGGGAGTAGGTCCTACAATGAGCAGTTCTTC
TRBD2	TRBV7-2	TRBJ2-5	few	CASSLMSSGSGETQYF	TGTGCCAGCAGCTTAATGTCTAGCGGGAGCGGAGAGACCCAGTACTTC
.	TRBV7-8	TRBJ1-1	.	CASSPWTVNTEAFF	TGTGCCAGCAGCCCCTGGACAGTGAACACTGAAGCTTTCTTT